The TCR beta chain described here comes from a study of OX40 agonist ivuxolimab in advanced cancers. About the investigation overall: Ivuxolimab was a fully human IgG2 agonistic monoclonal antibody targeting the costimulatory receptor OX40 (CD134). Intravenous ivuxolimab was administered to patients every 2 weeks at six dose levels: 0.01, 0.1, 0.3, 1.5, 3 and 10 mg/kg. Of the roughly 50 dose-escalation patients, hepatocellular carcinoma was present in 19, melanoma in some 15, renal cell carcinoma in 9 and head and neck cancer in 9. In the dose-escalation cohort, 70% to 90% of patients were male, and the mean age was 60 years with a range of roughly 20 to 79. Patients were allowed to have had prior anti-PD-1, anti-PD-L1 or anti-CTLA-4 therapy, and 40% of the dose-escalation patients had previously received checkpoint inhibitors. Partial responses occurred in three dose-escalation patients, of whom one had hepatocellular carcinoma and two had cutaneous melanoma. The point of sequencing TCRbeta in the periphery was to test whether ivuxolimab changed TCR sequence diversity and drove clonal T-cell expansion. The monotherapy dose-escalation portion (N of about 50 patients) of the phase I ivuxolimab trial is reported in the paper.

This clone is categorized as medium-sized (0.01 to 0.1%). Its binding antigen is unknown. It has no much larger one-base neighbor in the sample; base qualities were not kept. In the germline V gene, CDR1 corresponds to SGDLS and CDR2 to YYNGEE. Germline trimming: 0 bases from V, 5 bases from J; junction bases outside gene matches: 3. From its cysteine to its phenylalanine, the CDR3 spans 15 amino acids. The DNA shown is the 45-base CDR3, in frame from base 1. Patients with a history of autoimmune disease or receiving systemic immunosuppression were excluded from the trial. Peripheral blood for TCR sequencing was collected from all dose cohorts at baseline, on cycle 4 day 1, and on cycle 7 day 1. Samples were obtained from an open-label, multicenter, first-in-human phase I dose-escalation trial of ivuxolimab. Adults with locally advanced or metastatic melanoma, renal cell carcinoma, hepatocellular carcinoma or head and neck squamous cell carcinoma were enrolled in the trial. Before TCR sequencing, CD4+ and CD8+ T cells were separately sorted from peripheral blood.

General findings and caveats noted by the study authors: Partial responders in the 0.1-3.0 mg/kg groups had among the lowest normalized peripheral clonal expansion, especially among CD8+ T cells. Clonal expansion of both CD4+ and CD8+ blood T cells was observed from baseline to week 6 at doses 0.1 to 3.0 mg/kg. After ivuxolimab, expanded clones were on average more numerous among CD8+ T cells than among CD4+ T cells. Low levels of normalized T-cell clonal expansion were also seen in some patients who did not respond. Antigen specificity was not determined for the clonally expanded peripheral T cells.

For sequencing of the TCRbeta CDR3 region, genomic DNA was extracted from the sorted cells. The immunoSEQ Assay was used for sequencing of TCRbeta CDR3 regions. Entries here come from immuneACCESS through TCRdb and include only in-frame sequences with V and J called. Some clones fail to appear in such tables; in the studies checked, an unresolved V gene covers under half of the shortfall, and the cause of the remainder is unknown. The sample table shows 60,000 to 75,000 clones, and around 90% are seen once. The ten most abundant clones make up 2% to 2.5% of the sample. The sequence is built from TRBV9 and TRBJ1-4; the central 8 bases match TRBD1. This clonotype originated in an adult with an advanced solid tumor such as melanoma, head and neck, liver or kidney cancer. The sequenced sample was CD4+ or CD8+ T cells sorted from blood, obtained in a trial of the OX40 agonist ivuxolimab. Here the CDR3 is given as CASSVEAGGNEKLFF. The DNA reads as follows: TGTGCCAGCAGCGTAGAAGCAGGGGGCAATGAAAAACTGTTTTTT. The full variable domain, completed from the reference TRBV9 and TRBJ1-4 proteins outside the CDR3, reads DSGVTQTPKHLITATGQRVTLRCSPRSGDLSVYWYQQSLDQGLQFLIQYYNGEERAKGNILERFSAQQFPDLHSELNLSSLELGDSALYFCASSVEAGGNEKLFFGSGTQLSVL.